This TCR beta chain was obtained from a study of OX40 agonist ivuxolimab in advanced cancers. Study-wide background: Ivuxolimab is a fully human IgG2 antibody that activates OX40 (CD134). A history of anti-PD-1, anti-PD-L1 or anti-CTLA-4 therapy was acceptable, and approximately 39% had some.

Points from the study as a whole: CD8+ T cells showed, on average, more clonal expansion than CD4+ cells. At 0.1-3.0 mg/kg, partial responders had clonal expansion among the lowest observed.

For this clone: Its antigen is currently unknown.

Germline V lookup: CDR1 SGHDN, CDR2 FVKESK. V was cut by 4 bases and J by 6 bases, with 20 bases left in between. CDR3 length: 16 amino acids. Data came from immunoSEQ multiplex PCR; TCRdb stores just in-frame clones and leaves some out. Found here are 85,000 to 100,000 clones, 75% to 90% of them singletons; the top ten hold 0.22%. The TCR sequence derives from an adult with an advanced solid tumor such as melanoma, head and neck, liver or kidney cancer. The rearrangement uses TRBV14 and TRBJ2-3; maybe TRBD2 (5 bases). This sample comprised CD4+ or CD8+ T cells sorted from blood, obtained in a trial of the OX40 agonist ivuxolimab. CDR3 sequence (DNA): TGTGCCAGCAGCCCTTGGGGAGCCCGACTTACGGATACGCAGTATTTT. Translating it yields CASSPWGARLTDTQYF.